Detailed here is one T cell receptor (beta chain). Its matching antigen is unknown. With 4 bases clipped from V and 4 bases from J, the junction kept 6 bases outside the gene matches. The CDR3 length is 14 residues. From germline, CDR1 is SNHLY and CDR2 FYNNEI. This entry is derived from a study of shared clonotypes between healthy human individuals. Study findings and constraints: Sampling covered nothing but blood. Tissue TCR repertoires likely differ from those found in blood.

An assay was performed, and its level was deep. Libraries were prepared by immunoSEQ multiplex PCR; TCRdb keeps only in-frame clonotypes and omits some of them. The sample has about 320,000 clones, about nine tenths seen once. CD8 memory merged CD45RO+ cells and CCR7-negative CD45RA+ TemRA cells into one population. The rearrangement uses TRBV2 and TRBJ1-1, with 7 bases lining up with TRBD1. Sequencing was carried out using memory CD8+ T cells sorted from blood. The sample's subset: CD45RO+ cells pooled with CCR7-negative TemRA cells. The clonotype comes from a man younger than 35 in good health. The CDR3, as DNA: TGTGCCAGCAGTGTGGAGGGGGCGGGCACTGAAGCTTTCTTT. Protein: CASSVEGAGTEAFF.